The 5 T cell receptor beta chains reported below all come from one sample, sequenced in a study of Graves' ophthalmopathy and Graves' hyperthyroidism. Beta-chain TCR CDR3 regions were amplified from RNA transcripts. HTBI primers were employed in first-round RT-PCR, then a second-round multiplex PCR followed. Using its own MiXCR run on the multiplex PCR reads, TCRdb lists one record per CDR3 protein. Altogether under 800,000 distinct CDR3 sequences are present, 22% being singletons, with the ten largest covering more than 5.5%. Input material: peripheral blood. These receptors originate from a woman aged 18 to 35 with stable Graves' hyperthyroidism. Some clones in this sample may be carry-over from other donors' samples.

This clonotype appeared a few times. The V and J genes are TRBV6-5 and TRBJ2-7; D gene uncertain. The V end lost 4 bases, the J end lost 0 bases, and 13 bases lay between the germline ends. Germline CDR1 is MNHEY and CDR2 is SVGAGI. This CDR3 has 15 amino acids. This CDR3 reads CASSSSRVNSYEQYF. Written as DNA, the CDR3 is TGTGCCAGCAGTTCTTCAAGGGTTAACTCCTACGAGCAGTACTTC.

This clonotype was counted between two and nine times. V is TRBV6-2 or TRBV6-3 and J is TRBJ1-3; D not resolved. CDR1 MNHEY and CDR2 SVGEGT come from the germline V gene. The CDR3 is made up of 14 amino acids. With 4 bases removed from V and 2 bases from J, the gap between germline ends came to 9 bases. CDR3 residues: CASSSPVAGNTIYF. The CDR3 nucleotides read TGTGCCAGCAGTTCGCCGGTTGCTGGAAACACCATATATTTT.

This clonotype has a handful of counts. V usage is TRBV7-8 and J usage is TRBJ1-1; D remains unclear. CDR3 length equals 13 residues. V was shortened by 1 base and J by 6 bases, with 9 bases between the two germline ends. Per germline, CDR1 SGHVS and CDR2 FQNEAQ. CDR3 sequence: CASSLDRHSEAFF. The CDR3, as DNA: TGTGCCAGCAGCTTAGACCGCCATTCTGAAGCTTTCTTT.

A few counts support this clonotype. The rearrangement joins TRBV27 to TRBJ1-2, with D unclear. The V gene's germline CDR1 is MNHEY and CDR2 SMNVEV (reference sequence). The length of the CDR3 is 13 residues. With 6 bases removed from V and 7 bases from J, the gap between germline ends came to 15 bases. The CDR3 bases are TGTGCCAGCAGCCTAACAACTGGGAGTGGCTACACCTTC. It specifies CASSLTTGSGYTF.

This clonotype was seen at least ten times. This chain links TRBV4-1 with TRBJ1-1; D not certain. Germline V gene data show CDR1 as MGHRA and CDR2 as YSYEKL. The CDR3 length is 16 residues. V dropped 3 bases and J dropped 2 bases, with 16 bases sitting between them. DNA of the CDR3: TGCGCCAGCAGCCAGCTCCCGTCTAACCTCAACACTGAAGCTTTCTTT. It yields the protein CASSQLPSNLNTEAFF.